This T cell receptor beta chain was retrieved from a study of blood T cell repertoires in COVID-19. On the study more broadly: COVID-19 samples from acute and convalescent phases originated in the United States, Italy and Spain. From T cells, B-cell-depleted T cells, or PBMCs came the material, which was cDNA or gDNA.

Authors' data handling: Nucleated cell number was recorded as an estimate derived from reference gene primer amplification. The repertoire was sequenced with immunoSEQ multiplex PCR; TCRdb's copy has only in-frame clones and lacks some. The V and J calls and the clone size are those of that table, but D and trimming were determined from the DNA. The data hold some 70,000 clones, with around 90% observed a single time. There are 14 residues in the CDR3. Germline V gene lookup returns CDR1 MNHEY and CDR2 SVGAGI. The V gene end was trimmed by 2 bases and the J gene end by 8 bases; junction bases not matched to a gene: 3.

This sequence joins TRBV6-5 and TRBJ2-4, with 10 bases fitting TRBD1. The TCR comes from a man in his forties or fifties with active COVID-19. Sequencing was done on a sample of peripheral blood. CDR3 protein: CASSYGTGADIQYF. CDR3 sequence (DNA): TGTGCCAGCAGTTACGGGACAGGGGCAGACATTCAGTACTTC.